The 16 T cell receptor beta chains in this list originate from one sample, sequenced in a study of T cell clonality in common variable immunodeficiency. Study results and caveats: Fewer deletions and N-nucleotide insertions were reportedly seen in common variable immunodeficiency TCR beta sequences.

Some clones are missing from TCRdb's copy, which holds only in-frame ones; the method was immunoSEQ multiplex PCR. This repertoire holds 7,100 or so clones, and none appear only once. For these receptors, no antigen is known. Sequencing was carried out using peripheral blood mononuclear cells. These receptors were collected from a human donor with common variable immunodeficiency.

This clone has a handful of counts. The DNA ends 3 residues before the CDR3 does, and the rest of the CDR3 is filled in from the germline J gene. This rearrangement joins TRBV29-1 to TRBJ2-3; 14 positions agree with TRBD2. The CDR3 is 15 residues long. The trim removed 7 bases at V and 5 bases at J, leaving 8 bases unmatched. Germline values: CDR1 SQVTM, CDR2 ANQGSEA. This CDR3 is CSALGTSGSLDTQYF. The sequenced CDR3 bases are TGCAGCGCACTAGGGACTAGCGGGAGTCTAGATACG.

This clone was seen a few times. Coverage ceases 3 residues before the CDR3 finishes, and the germline J gene fills in the end. The rearrangement joins TRBV7-6 to TRBJ2-7; TRBD2 aligns across 7 bases. The germline V gene encodes CDR1 SGHVS and CDR2 FNYEAQ. The CDR3 is made up of 12 amino acids. After removal of 6 bases from V and 6 bases from J, the junction contained 5 bases not matched to a gene. The covered CDR3 bases are TGTGCCAGCAGTCGGGACTACCTCGAG. Protein product: CASSRDYLE. The entire CDR3 is CASSRDYLEQYF.

In its sample, this clone was seen a few times. The CDR3 end is not reached by the read, which stops 3 residues before it; the germline J gene fills it in. This chain connects TRBV18 to TRBJ1-3, with no clear D. Germline V CDR1 and CDR2: KGHSH, LQKENI. Deletions cut 6 bases from V and 0 bases from J, with 3 bases between. CDR3 length equals 12 residues. CDR3 DNA, as far as it was read: TGTGCCAGCTCCCTCTCTGGAAACACC. Translating gives CASSLSGNT. The entire CDR3 is CASSLSGNTIYF.

A remark on this clone: The read comes to an end 3 residues before the CDR3 does, leaving the germline J gene to fill in the end. The chain has TRBV7-2 and TRBJ2-3, with a weak D call TRBD2 (5 bases). The germline V and J ends were trimmed by 1 base and 1 base, with 9 bases remaining between them. This CDR3 has 15 amino acids. Germline-derived CDR1 and CDR2 are SGHTA and FQGNSA. The CDR3 DNA, read in part, is TGTGCCAGCAGCTTAGGCGGGCCAGGCACAGATACG. Its protein product is CASSLGGPGTDT. The complete CDR3 sequence is CASSLGGPGTDTQYF.

In regard to this clone: The CDR3 extends 3 residues past the end of the read, so its final part is completed from the germline J gene. This chain links TRBV7-9 with TRBJ1-2, with TRBD1 identical over 9 bases. Germline CDR1 is SEHNR and CDR2 is FQNEAQ (reference sequence). CDR3 size: 12 residues. Trimming removed 5 bases from V and 6 bases from J; junction bases left unmatched: 1. CDR3 region: CASSGTGNGYTF. The sequenced part of the CDR3 DNA is TGTGCCAGCAGCGGGACAGGGAATGGC.

With regard to this clone: Coverage ceases 3 residues before the CDR3 finishes, and the germline J gene fills in the end. This rearrangement joins TRBV6-1 to TRBJ2-1; 12 bases fit TRBD2. There are 16 residues in the CDR3. The trim removed 3 bases at V and 3 bases at J, leaving 3 bases unmatched. Germline V CDR1 and CDR2: MNHNS, SASEGT. CDR3: CASSDLAGGNYNEQFF. The sequenced part of the CDR3 DNA is TGTGCCAGCAGTGATCTAGCGGGAGGGAACTACAATGAG.

A note on this clone: The CDR3 goes on 3 residues after the read ends, and that part is filled in from the germline J gene. V and J are TRBV19 and TRBJ2-1; D perhaps matches TRBD2 (6 bases). CDR3 length equals 15 residues. V was shortened by 1 base and J by 4 bases, with 11 bases between the two germline ends. Germline assignment: CDR1 LNHDA and CDR2 SQIVND (reference sequence). The CDR3 loop is CASSIVVSGYNEQFF. CDR3 DNA (partial): TGTGCCAGTAGTATAGTCGTTAGCGGATACAATGAG.

This clone has more than one count but fewer than ten. The read falls 3 residues short of the CDR3 end, and the missing part is taken from the germline J gene. The chain carries TRBV7-2 and TRBJ2-3, with 10 bases that match TRBD1. Germline trimming cut 0 bases from V and 5 bases from J; bases unmatched to any gene: 5. Germline assignment: CDR1 SGHTA and CDR2 FQGNSA. This CDR3 region has 16 residues. CDR3 bases read: TGTGCCAGCAGCTTAGCGGGGACAGGGGCAGGAGATACG. It specifies CASSLAGTGAGDT. From start to end, the CDR3 is CASSLAGTGAGDTQYF.

As concerns this clone: The read stops 3 residues short of the end of the CDR3; the missing end is completed from the germline J gene. This chain uses TRBV7-9 with TRBJ1-3; D is unresolved. CDR3 length equals 12 residues. In germline, CDR1 is SEHNR, CDR2 FQNEAQ (reference sequence). Trimming shortened V by 6 bases and J by 4 bases, and 7 bases separated the two germline ends. CDR3 region: CASSSQGNTIYF. The part of the CDR3 DNA that was read is TGTGCCAGCAGTTCCCAGGGAAACACC.

This clone has more than one count but fewer than ten. Read data end 3 residues before the CDR3 end; the end is taken from the germline J gene. The V call is TRBV18, the J call TRBJ2-5, with 11 nucleotides matching TRBD2. The length of the CDR3 is 14 residues. Germline V gives CDR1 KGHSH, CDR2 LQKENI. J was trimmed by 5 bases and V by 4 bases; bases with no gene match: 3. CDR3: CASSRSSGRETQYF. The covered CDR3 bases are TGTGCCAGCTCACGGTCTAGCGGGAGGGAGACC.

In regard to this clone: Sequencing ends 3 residues short of the CDR3 end; the germline J gene provides the rest. The rearrangement joins TRBV19 to TRBJ2-7; TRBD1 agrees at 8 bases. Losses at the gene ends were 5 bases for V and 4 bases for J; bases not matched to a gene: 4. Germline-derived CDR1 and CDR2 are LNHDA and SQIVND (reference sequence). The CDR3 runs 13 residues. CDR3 DNA (partial): TGTGCCAGTAGTCCCCGGACAGGGTACGAG. This gives the protein CASSPRTGYE. The CDR3 in full is CASSPRTGYEQYF.

Concerning this clone: The read is 3 residues too short to cover the CDR3 end, so that end is filled in from the germline J gene. The chain combines TRBV11-2 with TRBJ2-7; 8 nucleotides match TRBD2. Germline V gene lookup returns CDR1 SGHAT and CDR2 FQNNGV. With 3 bases clipped from V and 6 bases from J, the junction kept 4 bases outside the gene matches. This CDR3 comprises 13 residues. CDR3 bases read: TGTGCCAGCAGCTTGAAGCGGGAGTCCGAG. This encodes CASSLKRESE. The whole CDR3 sequence is CASSLKRESEQYF.

By proportion, this clone is medium-sized. The read stops 3 residues short of the end of the CDR3; the missing end is completed from the germline J gene. The V gene is TRBV5-1, the J gene TRBJ1-1; tentative D call: TRBD1 (6 bases). V was cut by 6 bases and J by 1 base, with 13 bases left in between. The CDR3 extends over 14 amino acids. CDR1 SGHRS and CDR2 YFSETQ come from the germline V gene. The CDR3 bases that were read are TGCGCCAGCACCGTAGGGACAAGGAACACTGAA. Amino acids: CASTVGTRNTE. The entire CDR3 reads CASTVGTRNTEAFF.

This clone was picked up a small number of times. The read finishes 3 residues shy of the CDR3 end, and the germline J gene is used to complete it. V gene TRBV2 combines with J gene TRBJ2-2; TRBD1 matches at 9 bases. Germline V gives CDR1 SNHLY, CDR2 FYNNEI. Trimming removed 7 bases from V and 6 bases from J; junction bases left unmatched: 9. The CDR3 totals 15 residues. The CDR3 loop reads CASNPGQGTPGELFF. Partial CDR3 DNA: TGTGCCAGCAATCCGGGACAGGGTACCCCCGGGGAG.

CDR3: CASSILGGRTDTQYF. The CDR3 DNA, read in part, is TGTGCCAGTAGTATTTTGGGCGGGAGAACGGATACG. The chain uses TRBV19 and TRBJ2-3; 7 bases match TRBD2. The sequenced fragment ends 3 residues before the CDR3 boundary, so the rest is inferred from the germline J gene. The CDR3 has 15 amino acids. V lost 3 bases, J lost 6 bases, and 9 bases stayed unmatched. Germline-derived CDR1 and CDR2 are LNHDA and SQIVND (reference sequence).

On this clone: The CDR3 extends 3 residues past the end of the read, so its final part is completed from the germline J gene. The chain couples TRBV7-6 to TRBJ1-3; D is possibly TRBD1 (5 bases). The CDR3 extends over 16 amino acids. Germline CDR1 and CDR2: SGHVS and FNYEAQ. V lost 2 bases, J lost 0 bases, and 11 bases lay in between. CDR3 sequence: CASSLKGVPSGNTIYF. The part of the CDR3 DNA that was read is TGTGCCAGCAGCTTAAAAGGGGTACCCTCTGGAAACACC.